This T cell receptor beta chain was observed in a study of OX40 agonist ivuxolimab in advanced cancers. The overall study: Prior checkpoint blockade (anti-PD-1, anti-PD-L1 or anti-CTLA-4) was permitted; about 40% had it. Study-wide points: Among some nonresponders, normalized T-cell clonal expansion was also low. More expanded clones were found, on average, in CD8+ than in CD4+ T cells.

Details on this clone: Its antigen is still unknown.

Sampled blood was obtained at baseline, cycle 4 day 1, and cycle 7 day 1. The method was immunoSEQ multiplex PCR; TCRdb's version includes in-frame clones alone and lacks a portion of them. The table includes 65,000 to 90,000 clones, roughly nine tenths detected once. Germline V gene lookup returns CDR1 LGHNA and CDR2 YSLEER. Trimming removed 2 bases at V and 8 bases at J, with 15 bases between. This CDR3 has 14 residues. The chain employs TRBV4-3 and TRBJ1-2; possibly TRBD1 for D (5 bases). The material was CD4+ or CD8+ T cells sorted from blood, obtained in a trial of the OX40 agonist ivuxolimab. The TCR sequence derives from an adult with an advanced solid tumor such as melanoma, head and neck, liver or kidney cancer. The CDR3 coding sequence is TGCGCCAGCAGCCAACATGCGGGGGATAGGGGCTACACCTTC. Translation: CASSQHAGDRGYTF.